This paragraph covers one T cell receptor (beta chain) sequence. The germline gives CDR1 LGHDT, CDR2 YNNKEL (reference sequence). Trimming stripped 0 bases from V and 1 base from J, with 13 bases between. CDR3 length: 17 residues. The data are from a study of control samples from healthy donors and cancer patients. TCRdb's table, derived via immunoSEQ multiplex PCR, lists solely in-frame clones and lacks some. The sample holds 150,000 to 200,000 clones, 91% seen once. This receptor was taken from a woman aged 25 to 39 in good health. The genes are TRBV3-1 (or the pseudogene TRBV3-2) and TRBJ1-3; maybe TRBD1 (5 bases). The material sequenced was blood. In DNA, the CDR3 is TGTGCCAGCAGCCAAGATGGGTGGGGCCCTTCTGGAAACACCATATATTTT. Encoded protein: CASSQDGWGPSGNTIYF.